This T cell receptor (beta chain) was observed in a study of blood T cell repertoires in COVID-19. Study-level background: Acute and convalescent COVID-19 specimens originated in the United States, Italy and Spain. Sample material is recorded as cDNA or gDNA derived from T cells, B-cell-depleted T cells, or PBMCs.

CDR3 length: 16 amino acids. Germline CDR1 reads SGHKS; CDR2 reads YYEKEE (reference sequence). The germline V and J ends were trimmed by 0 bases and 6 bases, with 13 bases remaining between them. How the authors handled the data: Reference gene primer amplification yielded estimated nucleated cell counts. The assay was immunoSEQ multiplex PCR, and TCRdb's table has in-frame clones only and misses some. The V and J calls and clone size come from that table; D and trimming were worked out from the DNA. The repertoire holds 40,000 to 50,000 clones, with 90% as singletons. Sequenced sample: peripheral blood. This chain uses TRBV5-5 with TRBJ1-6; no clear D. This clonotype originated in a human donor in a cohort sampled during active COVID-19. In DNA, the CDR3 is TGTGCCAGCAGCTTGGCGACCGGGAGCCCTAATTCACCCCTCCACTTT. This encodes CASSLATGSPNSPLHF. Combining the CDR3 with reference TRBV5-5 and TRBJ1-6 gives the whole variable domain DAGVTQSPTHLIKTRGQQVTLRCSPISGHKSVSWYQQVLGQGPQFIFQYYEKEERGRGNFPDRFSARQFPNYSSELNVNALLLGDSALYLCASSLATGSPNSPLHFGNGTRLTVT.